This is a list of T cell receptor beta chains from one sample in a study of shared clonotypes between healthy human individuals. Data came from immunoSEQ multiplex PCR; TCRdb stores just in-frame clones and leaves some out. The sample yields about 2 million clones, over 85% seen once. Sequencing was carried out using naive CD8+ T cells sorted from blood. Receptor source: a man younger than 35 in good health. The CDR3 runs from the conserved cysteine through the conserved F or W. D genes are given only for firm matches. Size is omitted from some rows. Given values are once, few, many or a class for expanded clones.

NA	TRBV27	NA	TRBJ2-7	CASSSGQTIYEQYF	TGTGCCAGCAGCTCAGGACAAACCATATACGAGCAGTACTTC
NA	TRBV7-2	once	TRBJ2-2	CASSLVGPTGELFF	TGTGCCAGCAGCTTAGTAGGGCCCACCGGGGAGCTGTTTTTT
TRBD1	TRBV19	NA	TRBJ1-2	CASTTGSYGYTF	TGTGCCAGCACGACAGGGTCCTATGGCTACACCTTC
NA	TRBV11-2	NA	TRBJ2-7	CASSLTGQTYEQYF	TGTGCCAGCAGCTTGACAGGCCAGACCTACGAGCAGTACTTC
TRBD2	TRBV4-1	NA	TRBJ2-1	CASSQDPAPSGPYNEQFF	TGCGCCAGCAGCCAAGATCCAGCCCCTAGCGGACCCTACAATGAGCAGTTCTTC
NA	TRBV13	NA	TRBJ1-1	CASSLEDVAEAFF	TGTGCCAGCAGCTTAGAGGACGTAGCTGAAGCTTTCTTT
NA	TRBV28	few	TRBJ1-6	CASSPYNSPLHF	TGTGCCAGCAGTCCCTATAATTCACCCCTCCACTTT
TRBD1	TRBV4-1	NA	TRBJ2-1	CASSQDRGQGNEQFF	TGCGCCAGCAGCCAAGATAGGGGACAGGGTAATGAGCAGTTCTTC
NA	TRBV10-3	NA	TRBJ2-1	CAISDVGITYNEQFF	TGTGCCATCAGTGACGTGGGAATTACCTACAATGAGCAGTTCTTC
TRBD1	TRBV11-1	NA	TRBJ1-1	CASASGTGGTEAFF	TGTGCCAGCGCCTCCGGGACAGGGGGCACTGAAGCTTTCTTT
TRBD1	TRBV5-6	NA	TRBJ2-7	CASSLGQGPSYEQYF	TGTGCCAGCAGTTTGGGACAGGGCCCTTCCTACGAGCAGTACTTC
NA	TRBV18	NA	TRBJ2-1	CASSPPRDNEQFF	TGTGCCAGCTCACCACCCAGAGACAATGAGCAGTTCTTC
TRBD2	TRBV27	NA	TRBJ2-7	CASSLSSGERAYEQYF	TGTGCCAGCAGTTTATCGAGCGGGGAGCGGGCCTACGAGCAGTACTTC
NA	TRBV5-4	NA	TRBJ2-7	CASSGRDSYEQYF	TGTGCCAGCAGCGGGCGGGACAGTTACGAGCAGTACTTC
NA	TRBV4-2	NA	TRBJ1-1	CASSQASRGGRTEAFF	TGTGCCAGCAGCCAAGCCTCGAGGGGCGGCAGGACTGAAGCTTTCTTT
NA	TRBV4-1	NA	TRBJ1-3	CASSQDPHRGNTIYF	TGCGCCAGCAGCCAAGATCCCCACAGGGGAAACACCATATATTTT
NA	TRBV23-1	NA	TRBJ2-3	CASSNRGASTDTQYF	TGCGCCAGCAGTAATCGGGGGGCTAGCACAGATACGCAGTATTTT
NA	TRBV5-1	NA	TRBJ2-7	CASSLEGEWDEQYF	TGCGCCAGCAGCTTGGAGGGGGAATGGGACGAGCAGTACTTC
NA	TRBV6-5	NA	TRBJ1-1	CASSYSMYQGAEAFF	TGTGCCAGCAGTTACTCGATGTATCAGGGCGCTGAAGCTTTCTTT
TRBD1	TRBV7-6	NA	TRBJ1-1	CASSQGPGQGGVEAFF	TGTGCCAGCAGCCAGGGACCGGGACAGGGAGGGGTTGAAGCTTTCTTT
TRBD2	TRBV7-2	NA	TRBJ2-7	CASSAGTSGSYYEQYF	TGTGCCAGCAGCGCCGGGACTAGCGGGAGTTACTACGAGCAGTACTTC
TRBD1	TRBV2	NA	TRBJ2-7	CASNTRTGDPSEQYF	TGTGCCAGCAATACGAGGACAGGGGACCCCTCCGAGCAGTACTTC
TRBD2	TRBV5-4	NA	TRBJ2-1	CASSFLVAGVDEQFF	TGTGCCAGCAGCTTTTTGGTAGCGGGGGTGGATGAGCAGTTCTTC
NA	TRBV4-1	NA	TRBJ2-7	CASSPLHGSSYEQYF	TGCGCCAGCAGCCCCCTCCATGGTTCTTCCTACGAGCAGTACTTC
TRBD2	TRBV27	NA	TRBJ2-7	CASSGLGGPYEQYF	TGTGCCAGCAGTGGACTAGGTGGGCCCTACGAGCAGTACTTC
NA	TRBV4-3	NA	TRBJ2-7	CASSQHQSREQYF	TGCGCCAGCAGCCAGCATCAGAGTCGCGAGCAGTACTTC
TRBD2	TRBV7-8	NA	TRBJ2-5	CASSTRLAGAEPQETQYF	TGTGCCAGCAGCACCCGACTAGCGGGAGCGGAGCCCCAAGAGACCCAGTACTTC
TRBD1	TRBV27	once	TRBJ1-2	CASSQQGDIAGYTF	TGTGCCAGCAGTCAACAGGGGGATATCGCTGGCTACACCTTC
TRBD1	TRBV27	NA	TRBJ1-2	CASSSTGGEANGYTF	TGTGCCAGCAGTTCAACAGGGGGCGAAGCAAATGGCTACACCTTC
NA	TRBV9	once	TRBJ2-5	CASSVGGSQQETQYF	TGTGCCAGCAGCGTAGGAGGAAGCCAACAAGAGACCCAGTACTTC
NA	TRBV30	NA	TRBJ2-1	CAWSSGSGVNEQFF	TGTGCCTGGAGTTCGGGGAGCGGCGTCAATGAGCAGTTCTTC
TRBD2	TRBV4-2	NA	TRBJ2-2	CASSQESGGTGELFF	TGTGCCAGCAGCCAAGAATCGGGAGGAACCGGGGAGCTGTTTTTT
TRBD1	TRBV19	NA	TRBJ2-3	CASSRPTGDTDTQYF	TGTGCCAGTAGTCGCCCGACAGGGGATACAGATACGCAGTATTTT
TRBD1	TRBV5-1	NA	TRBJ1-6	CASSKGLTGALNSPLHF	TGCGCCAGCAGCAAAGGCCTGACAGGGGCTCTAAATTCACCCCTCCACTTT
TRBD1	TRBV11-2	once	TRBJ2-7	CASSDARGSILYEQYF	TGTGCCAGCAGCGACGCCAGGGGGTCCATACTCTACGAGCAGTACTTC
TRBD2	TRBV5-4	NA	TRBJ2-5	CASSLGRGVTETQYF	TGTGCCAGCAGCTTGGGTCGGGGGGTTACGGAGACCCAGTACTTC
TRBD2	TRBV4-3	NA	TRBJ2-1	CASSQDILAEDNEQFF	TGCGCCAGCAGCCAAGATATACTAGCGGAGGACAATGAGCAGTTCTTC
TRBD2	TRBV10-2	NA	TRBJ2-7	CASLGTSGGYEQYF	TGCGCCAGCCTCGGGACTAGCGGGGGGTACGAGCAGTACTTC
NA	TRBV6-1	NA	TRBJ2-2	CASSEGTLANTGELFF	TGTGCCAGCAGTGAAGGGACACTTGCGAACACCGGGGAGCTGTTTTTT
NA	TRBV10-2	NA	TRBJ2-7	CASSVSADGTYEQYF	TGCGCCAGCAGTGTGTCGGCAGATGGCACCTACGAGCAGTACTTC
TRBD1	TRBV2	NA	TRBJ1-2	CASRGQGIYGYTF	TGTGCCAGCCGAGGACAGGGTATCTATGGCTACACCTTC